These 29 T cell receptor beta chains originate from one sample sequenced in a study of blood T cell repertoires in COVID-19. Clones were read by immunoSEQ multiplex PCR, and TCRdb kept only the in-frame ones, dropping some. The sample has about 210,000 clones; roughly 89% are singletons. Material: PBMCs or T cells enriched from blood (not recorded which). These receptors were taken from a woman aged 25 to 39 who had been exposed to COVID-19.

The chain has TRBV6-5 and TRBJ1-5, with 8 bases matching TRBD1. Germline CDR1 is MNHEY and CDR2 is SVGAGI. The CDR3 is made up of 14 amino acids. The V segment lost 5 bases and the J segment 6 bases; nucleotides outside the gene matches: 6. The DNA of the CDR3 is TGTGCCAGCAGTCTGGACAGGGACGCTCAGCCCCAGCATTTT. Its translation: CASSLDRDAQPQHF.

The chain has TRBV4-1 and TRBJ2-3; 7 bases are shared with TRBD1. V was clipped by 4 bases and J by 0 bases; unmatched bases: 7. CDR3 length equals 16 residues. Per the germline V gene, CDR1 is MGHRA and CDR2 is YSYEKL. CDR3 coding DNA: TGCGCCAGCAGCCCGGGACAGCGAACTAGCACAGATACGCAGTATTTT. Protein product: CASSPGQRTSTDTQYF.

V is TRBV7-9 and J is TRBJ1-2; no firm D call. This CDR3 has 15 amino acids. Germline values: CDR1 SEHNR, CDR2 FQNEAQ (reference sequence). V dropped 3 bases and J dropped 0 bases, with 11 bases sitting between them. The CDR3 reads CASSFQAPSNYGYTF. The CDR3 DNA is TGTGCCAGCAGCTTCCAGGCACCCTCTAACTATGGCTACACCTTC.

The chain recombines TRBV28 with TRBJ1-1, with 10 bases matching TRBD1. V lost 5 bases, J lost 5 bases, and 5 bases stayed unmatched. The CDR3 consists of 14 residues. CDR1 and CDR2 (germline): MDHEN, SYDVKM. The CDR3 DNA reads TGTGCCAGCAGTCCGGGACAGGGGTGGACTGAAGCTTTCTTT. Protein: CASSPGQGWTEAFF.

The genes are TRBV6-5 and TRBJ1-5; tentative D call: TRBD1 (5 bases). The CDR3 consists of 15 residues. V shed 6 bases and J shed 0 bases, with 12 bases lying between them. Germline CDR1 is MNHEY and CDR2 is SVGAGI. The CDR3 spells CASRPTDYSNQPQHF. In nucleotides, the CDR3 is TGTGCCAGCAGACCGACAGATTATAGCAATCAGCCCCAGCATTTT.

The rearrangement uses TRBV7-8 and TRBJ1-5, with 8 bases fitting TRBD1. The junction had 3 bases not matched to a gene; V was cut back by 3 bases and J by 2 bases. The V gene's germline CDR1 is SGHVS and CDR2 FQNEAQ. This CDR3 is built from 15 residues. The DNA of the CDR3 is TGTGCCAGCAGCTTTCAGGGGGCGGGCAATCAGCCCCAGCATTTT. It codes for CASSFQGAGNQPQHF.

The CDR3 sequence: CASSPDDYSNQPQHF. CDR3 bases: TGTGCCAGCAGCCCCGACGACTATAGCAATCAGCCCCAGCATTTT. The chain combines TRBV9 with TRBJ1-5; D gene uncertain. This CDR3 has 15 residues. Trimming left V 4 bases short and J 0 bases short, with 11 bases between. The germline V gene encodes CDR1 SGDLS and CDR2 YYNGEE. The full variable domain, completed using reference TRBV9 and TRBJ1-5, is DSGVTQTPKHLITATGQRVTLRCSPRSGDLSVYWYQQSLDQGLQFLIQYYNGEERAKGNILERFSAQQFPDLHSELNLSSLELGDSALYFCASSPDDYSNQPQHFGDGTRLSIL.

This sequence joins TRBV7-6 and TRBJ1-3, with D unresolved. From germline, CDR1 is SGHVS and CDR2 FNYEAQ. The CDR3 is 15 residues long. V dropped 5 bases and J dropped 3 bases, with 14 bases sitting between them. In nucleotides, the CDR3 is TGTGCCAGCAGCCCTCTCCCGTCGGGTGGAAACACCATATATTTT. Translating gives CASSPLPSGGNTIYF.

This sequence joins TRBV30 and TRBJ1-5; tentatively, D is TRBD1 (5 bases). V was trimmed by 2 bases and J by 3 bases, leaving 8 bases between them. The CDR3 is 13 amino acids. Germline CDR1 reads GTSNPN; CDR2 reads SVGIG (reference sequence). CDR3 DNA: TGTGCCTGGAGTCGGGGGGACAATCAGCCCCAGCATTTT. Protein: CAWSRGDNQPQHF.

The chain joins TRBV30 to TRBJ1-2; a weak D match, TRBD1 (6 bases). V was cut by 2 bases and J by 4 bases, with 17 bases left in between. Germline CDR1 and CDR2: GTSNPN and SVGIG (reference sequence). The CDR3 contains 15 residues. DNA of the CDR3: TGTGCCTGGAGTCAAGGACCACAGGGCCCCTATGGCTACACCTTC. As protein: CAWSQGPQGPYGYTF.

This sequence joins TRBV27 and TRBJ1-1; possibly TRBD1 for D (5 bases). V was trimmed by 1 base and J by 3 bases, leaving 12 bases between them. The CDR3 runs 15 residues. CDR1 is MNHEY, CDR2 SMNVEV, per germline (reference sequence). The CDR3 loop is CASSLFPQGYTEAFF. CDR3 sequence (DNA): TGTGCCAGCAGTTTATTTCCCCAGGGATACACTGAAGCTTTCTTT.

The chain links TRBV2 to TRBJ2-5; 9 bases line up with TRBD2. Germline CDR1 and CDR2: SNHLY and FYNNEI. CDR3 length equals 12 residues. V lost 7 bases to trimming and J lost 7 bases; unmatched junction nucleotides: 4. The DNA for the CDR3 is TGTGCCAGCACTAGCGGGGCGGGGACCCAGTACTTC. Translated: CASTSGAGTQYF.

The chain carries TRBV7-6 and TRBJ2-7; 9 bases fit TRBD2. This CDR3 spans 17 amino acids. J gave up 0 bases and V 5 bases, and 11 bases lay outside the gene matches. The germline gives CDR1 SGHVS, CDR2 FNYEAQ. The CDR3 is CASSPGVVRGGSYEQYF. The CDR3 bases are TGTGCCAGCAGCCCAGGAGTGGTGCGGGGGGGCTCCTACGAGCAGTACTTC.

The rearrangement links TRBV7-9 to TRBJ1-4; D possibly corresponds to TRBD1 (5 bases). Trimming took 1 base from V and 8 from J, leaving 14 bases between them. CDR3 length equals 15 residues. Germline V lookup: CDR1 SEHNR, CDR2 FQNEAQ (reference sequence). In nucleotides, the CDR3 is TGTGCCAGCAGCTTAGGTACCACAGGACGGGAAAAACTGTTTTTT. Residues: CASSLGTTGREKLFF.

V is TRBV7-6 and J is TRBJ1-2; D perhaps matches TRBD1 (5 bases). V was pared by 2 bases and J by 4 bases, with 14 bases between. The CDR3 covers 15 residues. CDR1 SGHVS and CDR2 FNYEAQ come from the germline V gene. CDR3 DNA: TGTGCCAGCAGCTTATTACCCCAACAGGTCTATGGCTACACCTTC. Amino acid sequence: CASSLLPQQVYGYTF.

This clone was observed once. The chain uses TRBV10-3 and TRBJ1-1, with D hard to call. Germline CDR1 and CDR2: ENHRY and SYGVKD. The CDR3 is made up of 16 amino acids. The V end was cut by 6 bases, the J end by 4 bases, with 21 bases between. The CDR3 is CAIRATTDPVSTEAFF. CDR3 sequence (DNA): TGTGCCATCAGAGCGACTACCGATCCCGTCAGCACTGAAGCTTTCTTT.

This chain connects TRBV5-1 to TRBJ2-5; 9 nucleotides agree with TRBD1. J lost 4 bases, V lost 0 bases, and 7 bases had no gene match. Germline V gene data show CDR1 as SGHRS and CDR2 as YFSETQ. The CDR3 sequence is 16 residues long. The CDR3 region is CASSLGTGAFGETQYF. CDR3 DNA: TGCGCCAGCAGCTTGGGGACAGGGGCCTTCGGAGAGACCCAGTACTTC.

V usage is TRBV19 and J usage is TRBJ1-3, with D hard to call. The CDR3 is 13 residues long. Germline values: CDR1 LNHDA, CDR2 SQIVND (reference sequence). Trimming shortened V by 6 bases and J by 3 bases, and 9 bases separated the two germline ends. This CDR3 reads CASRISGGNTIYF. For the CDR3, the DNA is TGTGCCAGTAGGATCTCGGGTGGAAACACCATATATTTT. Full variable domain (remainder filled in from reference TRBV19 and TRBJ1-3): DGGITQSPKYLFRKEGQNVTLSCEQNLNHDAMYWYRQDPGQGLRLIYYSQIVNDFQKGDIAEGYSVSREKKESFPLTVTSAQKNPTAFYLCASRISGGNTIYFGEGSWLTVV.

The chain links TRBV5-8 to TRBJ2-1; 9 bases map to TRBD1. Germline values: CDR1 SGHTS, CDR2 YDEGEE. The CDR3 is 18 amino acids. The junction had 13 bases not matched to a gene; V was cut back by 5 bases and J by 1 base. CDR3: CASRAWLYGTGSYNEQFF. The CDR3 bases are TGTGCCAGCAGAGCTTGGTTATATGGGACAGGGTCCTACAATGAGCAGTTCTTC.

The count of this clone is one. V usage is TRBV21-1 and J usage is TRBJ2-6; TRBD1 reflects the table's D call only, with no check against the DNA. TRBV21-1 is a pseudogene locus. The CDR3 extends over 19 amino acids. The CDR3 region has the DNA TGTGCCAGCAGCCTCCCGACCGGGACAGGGCTATGGGGGGCCAACGTCCTGACTTTC. Amino acids: CASSLPTGTGLWGANVLTF.

The genes are TRBV6-2 or TRBV6-3 and TRBJ2-3; D perhaps matches TRBD1 (5 bases). CDR3 length: 14 residues. V shed 4 bases and J shed 6 bases, with 14 bases lying between them. Germline assignment: CDR1 MNHEY and CDR2 SVGEGT. The CDR3 DNA is TGTGCCAGCAGTTCGGCAGGGTGGGGTGATACGCAGTATTTT. Encoded protein: CASSSAGWGDTQYF.

This clone was seen just once. The V gene is TRBV6-5, the J gene TRBJ1-2; perhaps TRBD1 as D (5 bases). The CDR3 extends over 13 amino acids. Trimming stripped 2 bases from V and 4 bases from J, with 8 bases between. Germline lookup yields CDR1 MNHEY and CDR2 SVGAGI. CDR3 nucleotides: TGTGCCAGCAGTTACCAGGGCCGCTATGGCTACACCTTC. It codes for CASSYQGRYGYTF.

V is TRBV7-2 and J is TRBJ1-4, with D tentatively TRBD1 (6 bases). Trimming stripped 5 bases from V and 4 bases from J, with 11 bases between. CDR3 length: 14 amino acids. CDR1 SGHTA and CDR2 FQGNSA come from the germline V gene. CDR3 nucleotide sequence: TGTGCCAGCAGCGCTACACAGGGTAATGAAAAACTGTTTTTT. It yields the protein CASSATQGNEKLFF.

The chain joins TRBV30 to TRBJ1-6; D gene uncertain. In germline, CDR1 is GTSNPN, CDR2 SVGIG (reference sequence). Trimming cost V 4 bases and J 9 bases, with 13 bases left between them. The CDR3 extends over 13 amino acids. CDR3 in DNA: TGTGCCTGGAAAAACCAACAGTTTTCACCCCTCCACTTT. As protein: CAWKNQQFSPLHF.

This clone was seen once. This chain joins TRBV2 and TRBJ2-7; D perhaps matches TRBD2 (5 bases). Germline-derived CDR1 and CDR2 are SNHLY and FYNNEI. The V end was cut by 6 bases, the J end by 3 bases, with 9 bases between. This CDR3 has 12 amino acids. This CDR3 reads CASSSGNYEQYF. In DNA form, the CDR3 reads TGTGCCAGCAGCTCCGGGAACTACGAGCAGTACTTC.

V usage is TRBV6-5 and J usage is TRBJ2-2; 7 positions agree with TRBD2. Germline V gene lookup returns CDR1 MNHEY and CDR2 SVGAGI. The CDR3 totals 14 residues. Unmatched junction bases numbered 5, after V lost 5 bases and J lost 5 bases. CDR3 region: CASSRGGKTGELFF. The CDR3 DNA reads as TGTGCCAGCAGTCGGGGAGGGAAAACCGGGGAGCTGTTTTTT.

This clone was detected many times. The chain uses TRBV2 and TRBJ2-1, with 8 bases fitting TRBD2. The CDR3 length is 15 residues. Germline CDR1 and CDR2: SNHLY and FYNNEI. V trimming: 5 bases; J trimming: 8 bases; junction bases outside the gene matches: 11. CDR3: CASSPRGAGADEQFF. In DNA, the CDR3 is TGTGCCAGCAGTCCCCGGGGAGCGGGGGCGGATGAGCAGTTCTTC.

The chain is built from TRBV5-8 and TRBJ2-1; D might be TRBD2 (5 bases). CDR3 length: 17 residues. With 1 base removed from V and 2 bases from J, the gap between germline ends came to 16 bases. The germline V gene has CDR1 SGHTS and CDR2 YDEGEE. CDR3 region: CASSLRWVRGAYNEQFF. The CDR3 region has the DNA TGTGCCAGCAGCTTGCGTTGGGTACGGGGAGCCTACAATGAGCAGTTCTTC. Full variable domain (rest looked up from reference TRBV5-8 and TRBJ2-1): EAGVTQSPTHLIKTRGQQATLRCSPISGHTSVYWYQQALGLGLQFLLWYDEGEERNRGNFPPRFSGRQFPNYSSELNVNALELEDSALYLCASSLRWVRGAYNEQFFGPGTRLTVL.

Only one count was recorded for this clone. V and J are TRBV6-5 and TRBJ1-2; D may be TRBD1 (6 bases). There are 15 residues in the CDR3. Germline lookup yields CDR1 MNHEY and CDR2 SVGAGI. V lost 7 bases and J 4 bases, leaving 19 bases between the germline ends. CDR3 residues: CASIPEGTIGYGYTF. The CDR3, as DNA: TGTGCCAGCATTCCCGAGGGGACAATTGGCTATGGCTACACCTTC.